Listed below are T cell receptor beta chains from one sample, sequenced in a study of HIV-infected patients and healthy controls. TCRdb called the 5' RACE reads again in MiXCR, with one record for every CDR3 protein. The sample has 15,000 to 20,000 distinct CDR3 sequences; 10% are singletons. The source material was blood. The receptor source for this set is an adult in good health. The CDR3 runs from the conserved cysteine through the conserved F or W. The D gene is left open where the match is weak. The size field is filled for only some rows; it gives once, few, many or a size class.

CDR3aa	CDR3nt	abundance	v_gene	j_gene	d_gene
CASQARGLAGRRKGTSGANVLTF	TGTGCCAGCCAGGCACGTGGACTGGCGGGACGTAGGAAGGGCACCTCTGGGGCCAACGTCCTGACTTTC	medium-sized	TRBV2	TRBJ2-6	.
CASSYTRGKEQFF	TGTGCCAGCAGTTACACCAGGGGTAAGGAGCAGTTCTTC	many	TRBV27	TRBJ2-1	.
CASSLDRKTYEQYF	TGCGCCAGCAGCTTGGACAGGAAAACCTACGAGCAGTACTTC	many	TRBV5-1	TRBJ2-7	.
CASSPGQGPFSNTEAFF	TGCGCCAGCAGCCCGGGACAGGGGCCCTTCTCGAACACTGAAGCTTTCTTT	many	TRBV5-1	TRBJ1-1	TRBD1
CSASPRDSSYEQYF	TGCAGTGCTAGCCCCCGGGACAGCTCCTACGAGCAGTACTTC	medium-sized	TRBV20-1	TRBJ2-7	TRBD1
CASSEENPTDTQYF	TGTGCCAGCAGTGAAGAAAACCCCACAGATACGCAGTATTTT	many	TRBV6-1	TRBJ2-3	.
CASSESAGAPDTQYF	TGCGCCAGCAGTGAGTCGGCGGGAGCTCCAGATACGCAGTATTTT	many	TRBV10-2	TRBJ2-3	TRBD2
CSVERRATGSSYNEQFF	TGCAGCGTTGAGCGGAGGGCGACAGGGAGCTCCTACAATGAGCAGTTCTTC	many	TRBV29-1	TRBJ2-1	.
CASSYSGQAREQYF	TGTGCCAGCAGTTACAGCGGACAGGCGAGGGAGCAGTACTTC	.	TRBV6-5	TRBJ2-7	TRBD1
CASSQENPGWGDTQYF	TGTGCCAGCAGCCAGGAAAATCCGGGATGGGGAGATACGCAGTATTTT	.	TRBV5-6	TRBJ2-3	.
CASSSGLDNEQFF	TGTGCCAGCTCAAGCGGGTTGGACAATGAGCAGTTCTTC	many	TRBV18	TRBJ2-1	.
CASNQYSNQPQHF	TGTGCCAGCAATCAGTATAGCAATCAGCCCCAGCATTTT	medium-sized	TRBV6-6	TRBJ1-5	.
CASSTTQGRETQYF	TGTGCCAGCAGCACCACCCAGGGACGCGAGACCCAGTACTTC	many	TRBV7-9	TRBJ2-5	.
CASSLSTLTSQETQYF	TGTGCCAGCAGCCTATCAACTCTAACGAGCCAAGAGACCCAGTACTTC	.	TRBV5-5	TRBJ2-5	.
CASSTNRGRGNEQFF	TGTGCCAGCAGTACAAACAGGGGGCGAGGCAATGAGCAGTTCTTC	many	TRBV27	TRBJ2-1	TRBD1
CSAARTVSTDTQYF	TGCAGTGCCGCACGGACTGTTAGCACAGATACGCAGTATTTT	many	TRBV20-1	TRBJ2-3	.
CSAAATLNTEAFF	TGCAGCGCTGCTGCCACATTGAACACTGAAGCTTTCTTT	few	TRBV29-1	TRBJ1-1	.
CASSPPLQLTGANVLTF	TGTGCCAGCTCACCACCTTTACAGCTGACTGGGGCCAACGTCCTGACTTTC	many	TRBV18	TRBJ2-6	.
CASSERTEISEQYF	TGTGCCAGCAGTGAAAGAACAGAGATTTCCGAGCAGTACTTC	.	TRBV6-1	TRBJ2-7	.
CSASSVFGYEQYF	TGCAGTGCTAGTTCCGTTTTCGGATACGAGCAGTACTTC	many	TRBV20-1	TRBJ2-7	.
CASSPGRANAIRGEQYF	TGTGCCAGCAGTCCTGGACGTGCCAACGCCATTCGGGGCGAGCAGTACTTC	.	TRBV6-5	TRBJ2-7	.
CASSPTPDTQYF	TGTGCCAGCAGCCCCACCCCGGATACGCAGTATTTT	many	TRBV6-6	TRBJ2-3	.
CASSETGARQPQHF	TGTGCCAGCAGTGAAACAGGGGCCCGACAGCCCCAGCATTTT	.	TRBV2	TRBJ1-5	TRBD1
CASRYTGFHEQYF	TGTGCCAGCAGATACACAGGGTTCCACGAGCAGTACTTC	many	TRBV27	TRBJ2-7	.
CASSLMGQGKDEQFF	TGTGCCAGCAGCTTAATGGGACAGGGGAAAGATGAGCAGTTCTTC	many	TRBV7-2	TRBJ2-1	TRBD1
CATRPPGGENTEAFF	TGTGCCACCAGACCCCCTGGAGGGGAGAACACTGAAGCTTTCTTT	many	TRBV15	TRBJ1-1	.
CASSQAGPSTDTQYF	TGTGCCAGCAGCCAAGCGGGGCCTAGCACAGATACGCAGTATTTT	.	TRBV3-1	TRBJ2-3	.
CASIPGLAREDTQYF	TGTGCCAGCATCCCGGGACTAGCGAGAGAAGATACGCAGTATTTT	many	TRBV11-2	TRBJ2-3	TRBD2
CAWNSGRVDTQYF	TGTGCCTGGAACAGCGGGAGGGTAGATACGCAGTATTTT	many	TRBV30	TRBJ2-3	TRBD2
CASSPGWVAPYNEQFF	TGTGCCAGCTCACCAGGGTGGGTCGCCCCCTACAATGAGCAGTTCTTC	medium-sized	TRBV18	TRBJ2-1	.
CASSLATRQGANTEAFF	TGCGCCAGCAGCTTGGCCACGCGACAGGGGGCCAACACTGAAGCTTTCTTT	many	TRBV5-1	TRBJ1-1	TRBD1